One and the same sample provided the 26 T cell receptor beta chains below, sequenced in a study of response to subunit inactivated influenza vaccine. TCRdb fed the RT-PCR reads into MiXCR, producing one record per CDR3 protein. The table records about 530,000 distinct CDR3 sequences, 10% to 15% of them present only once. Material: PBMCs from blood, obtained 35 to 45 days after vaccination. Every receptor here comes from a man aged 45-60 years who received an inactivated influenza vaccine.

This clonotype turned up a few times. The chain couples TRBV27 to TRBJ2-6; maybe TRBD2 (6 bases). CDR3 length: 15 amino acids. The ends were cut back, 6 bases at V and 2 bases at J, with 11 bases in the middle. Germline V lookup: CDR1 MNHEY, CDR2 SMNVEV (reference sequence). The CDR3, as DNA: TGTGCCAGCAGCGCGGGACGCGCTGGGGCCAACGTCCTGACTTTC. It encodes CASSAGRAGANVLTF.

The rearrangement links TRBV12-3 or TRBV12-4 to TRBJ2-7; TRBD2 might be the D (7 bases). The CDR3 has 16 amino acids. The ends were cut back, 8 bases at V and 2 bases at J, with 22 bases in the middle. DNA for the CDR3: TGTGCCAGCGCCTTAATCCGAGGGGGAGGGGCCTACGAGCAGTACTTC. It yields the protein CASALIRGGGAYEQYF.

This sequence joins TRBV7-2 and TRBJ2-7; D possibly corresponds to TRBD1 (5 bases). The V and J ends lost 5 bases and 0 bases respectively, with 11 bases between them. CDR1 and CDR2 from the germline V gene are SGHTA and FQGNSA. The CDR3 is 14 residues long. The CDR3 protein is CASSHWGNSYEQYF. The CDR3 DNA reads TGTGCCAGCAGCCATTGGGGCAACTCCTACGAGCAGTACTTC.

This chain joins TRBV20-1 and TRBJ2-1; no reliable D call. V lost 3 bases and J 4 bases, leaving 7 bases between the germline ends. The CDR3 runs to 12 residues. CDR1 DFQATT and CDR2 SNEGSKA come from the germline V gene (reference sequence). In DNA form, the CDR3 reads TGCAGTGCTAGTACCCCTTACAATGAGCAGTTCTTC. Translating it yields CSASTPYNEQFF.

The chain is built from TRBV5-1 and TRBJ1-5; 7 nucleotides align to TRBD1. The junction had 5 bases not matched to a gene; V was cut back by 4 bases and J by 1 base. The CDR3 spans 15 residues. The V gene's germline CDR1 is SGHRS and CDR2 YFSETQ. CDR3 protein: CASSPQGRSNQPQHF. DNA for the CDR3: TGCGCCAGCAGCCCACAGGGGAGGAGCAATCAGCCCCAGCATTTT.

The chain uses TRBV12-3 or TRBV12-4 and TRBJ1-4; D ambiguous. The CDR3 covers 14 residues. The germline V and J ends were trimmed by 3 bases and 0 bases, with 5 bases remaining between them. CDR3 sequence (DNA): TGTGCCAGCAGTTTCAAAACAACTAATGAAAAACTGTTTTTT. Protein: CASSFKTTNEKLFF.

The V gene is TRBV25-1, the J gene TRBJ2-7; 11 positions agree with TRBD1. The CDR3 consists of 17 residues. Germline V gene sequence: CDR1 MGHDK, CDR2 SYGVNS. J lost 1 base, V lost 3 bases, and 8 bases had no gene match. The CDR3 sequence: CASSDPPGTGGSYEQYF. The CDR3 DNA reads as TGTGCCAGCAGTGATCCCCCCGGGACAGGGGGATCCTACGAGCAGTACTTC.

The chain combines TRBV12-3 or TRBV12-4 with TRBJ1-4; no firm D call. The CDR3 totals 11 residues. V lost 7 bases and J 7 bases, leaving 7 bases between the germline ends. The CDR3 is CASTYGEKLFF. CDR3 DNA: TGTGCCAGCACCTACGGTGAAAAACTGTTTTTT.

This clonotype appeared a few times. The rearrangement uses TRBV18 and TRBJ2-1, with D uncertain. In germline, CDR1 is KGHSH, CDR2 LQKENI. The germline V and J ends were trimmed by 0 bases and 7 bases, with 13 bases remaining between them. This CDR3 spans 15 amino acids. This CDR3 is CASSPPMASGNEQFF. The CDR3 region has the DNA TGTGCCAGCTCACCACCGATGGCTAGTGGAAATGAGCAGTTCTTC. Based on the CDR3 plus reference TRBV18 and TRBJ2-1, the full variable domain is NAGVMQNPRHLVRRRGQEARLRCSPMKGHSHVYWYRQLPEEGLKFMVYLQKENIIDESGMPKERFSAEFPKEGPSILRIQQVVRGDSAAYFCASSPPMASGNEQFFGPGTRLTVL.

This clonotype has more than one count but fewer than ten. The chain combines TRBV28 with TRBJ2-3; 8 bases line up with TRBD2. This CDR3 is built from 15 residues. J gave up 3 bases and V 1 base, and 3 bases lay outside the gene matches. Germline CDR1 MDHEN, CDR2 SYDVKM. This CDR3 reads CASSLLGLETDTQYF. The CDR3 region has the DNA TGTGCCAGCAGTTTATTGGGACTAGAAACAGATACGCAGTATTTT.

This clonotype was seen ten or more times. The chain combines TRBV12-3 or TRBV12-4 with TRBJ2-7; D perhaps matches TRBD2 (6 bases). The CDR3 loop spans 13 amino acids. The V end lost 2 bases, the J end lost 2 bases, and 7 bases lay between the germline ends. The CDR3 is CASSLRGAYEQYF. CDR3 nucleotide sequence: TGTGCCAGCAGTTTACGCGGGGCCTACGAGCAGTACTTC.

This clonotype was counted a few times. This chain uses TRBV20-1 with TRBJ2-5; D is unclear. From germline, CDR1 is DFQATT and CDR2 SNEGSKA (reference sequence). This CDR3 is 14 amino acids long. With 0 bases removed from V and 6 bases from J, the gap between germline ends came to 14 bases. Here the CDR3 DNA reads TGCAGTGCTAGAGATGGGCTGGACCGTCAGACCCAGTACTTC. Translation gives CSARDGLDRQTQYF.

Ten or more counts support this clonotype. This chain uses TRBV5-6 with TRBJ2-7; D may correspond to TRBD1 or TRBD2 (5 bases each). Trimming pared 4 bases from V and 2 bases from J, leaving 19 bases between. Germline assignment: CDR1 SGHDT and CDR2 YYEEEE. This CDR3 has 16 amino acids. The CDR3 DNA reads as TGTGCCAGCAGCCGTCTGAACAGGCTGGGGGCCTACGAGCAGTACTTC. Translated: CASSRLNRLGAYEQYF. The whole variable domain, filled in from reference TRBV5-6 and TRBJ2-7, reads DAGVTQSPTHLIKTRGQQVTLRCSPKSGHDTVSWYQQALGQGPQFIFQYYEEEERQRGNFPDRFSGHQFPNYSSELNVNALLLGDSALYLCASSRLNRLGAYEQYFGPGTRLTVT.

This clonotype was observed at least ten times. The chain links TRBV5-1 to TRBJ2-1; D ambiguous. Trimming stripped 0 bases from V and 5 bases from J, with 9 bases between. The CDR3 is made up of 14 amino acids. Germline V gene lookup returns CDR1 SGHRS and CDR2 YFSETQ. The CDR3 loop is CASSLGRMDNEQFF. CDR3 DNA: TGCGCCAGCAGCTTGGGTAGGATGGACAATGAGCAGTTCTTC.

The chain employs TRBV29-1 and TRBJ2-7; weak D call: TRBD1 (6 bases). Between the trimmed V and J ends, which lost 4 bases and 4 bases, there was a span of 17 bases. The germline gives CDR1 SQVTM, CDR2 ANQGSEA. This CDR3 has 14 amino acids. The CDR3, as DNA: TGCAGCGTTGTAGGTGGGACATCAATTTACGAGCAGTACTTC. Translating gives CSVVGGTSIYEQYF.

In this sample, this clonotype turned up many times. The chain carries TRBV9 and TRBJ2-3; D uncertain. The CDR3 extends over 13 amino acids. Germline V gives CDR1 SGDLS, CDR2 YYNGEE. V shed 5 bases and J shed 4 bases, with 11 bases lying between them. DNA of the CDR3: TGTGCCAGCAGTCCACGCGGAGCAGATACGCAGTATTTT. Residues: CASSPRGADTQYF.

The chain employs TRBV20-1 and TRBJ2-2, with unresolved D. The CDR3 runs to 13 residues. Trimming removed 3 bases from V and 6 bases from J, with 11 bases in between. Germline assignment: CDR1 DFQATT and CDR2 SNEGSKA (reference sequence). CDR3 DNA sequence: TGCAGTGCTAGGTATCCCCTCGCCGGGGAGCTGTTTTTT. Translated: CSARYPLAGELFF.

V gene TRBV24-1 combines with J gene TRBJ2-2, with D possibly matching TRBD1 (6 bases). In germline, CDR1 is KGHDR, CDR2 SFDVKD. V shed 2 bases and J shed 2 bases, with 11 bases lying between them. This CDR3 comprises 16 residues. The CDR3 DNA reads as TGTGCCACCAGTGATTCGCAGGGGCTAAACACCGGGGAGCTGTTTTTT. Its protein is CATSDSQGLNTGELFF.

The rearrangement joins TRBV21-1 to TRBJ2-5; no check of the table's D call, TRBD2, against the DNA was made. TRBV21-1 is a pseudogene segment. The CDR3 length is 14 residues. The chain's CDR3 is CASQTLAGVETQYF. DNA of the CDR3: TGTGCCAGCCAAACCTTAGCGGGAGTCGAGACCCAGTACTTC.

In this sample, this clonotype turned up a few times. V gene TRBV25-1 combines with J gene TRBJ2-1, with D possibly being TRBD2 (6 bases). The ends were cut back, 7 bases at V and 6 bases at J, with 16 bases in the middle. Germline-derived CDR1 and CDR2 are MGHDK and SYGVNS. CDR3 length: 14 amino acids. Here the CDR3 DNA reads TGTGCCAGCACCAAGCCCGGGACTGCCAATGAGCAGTTCTTC. Protein product: CASTKPGTANEQFF.

CDR3 amino acids: CATSIGTGGNIQYF. For the CDR3, the DNA is TGTGCCACCAGCATAGGGACAGGAGGGAACATTCAGTACTTC. The rearrangement links TRBV15 to TRBJ2-4; 8 bases agree with TRBD1. The CDR3 covers 14 residues. The V segment lost 4 bases and the J segment 7 bases; nucleotides outside the gene matches: 6. Germline-derived CDR1 and CDR2 are LNHNV and YYDKDF (reference sequence).

There are many counts of this clonotype. The chain has TRBV6-5 and TRBJ1-1; a possible D gene is TRBD1 (6 bases). Germline values: CDR1 MNHEY, CDR2 SVGAGI. Trimming stripped 3 bases from V and 5 bases from J, with 13 bases between. There are 14 residues in the CDR3. This chain's CDR3 is CASSYTDSRTEAFF. The CDR3 bases are TGTGCCAGCAGTTATACGGACAGTCGAACTGAAGCTTTCTTT.

A note on this clonotype: A read error may produce the germline difference seen at one junction end. This chain joins TRBV5-5 and TRBJ2-7; D call uncertain. CDR1 and CDR2 from the germline V gene are SGHKS and YYEKEE (reference sequence). CDR3 length equals 12 residues. Written as DNA, the CDR3 is TGTGTCAGCAGCTTGGACGGCTACGAGCAGTACTTC. Its protein product is CVSSLDGYEQYF.

This clonotype was observed a handful of times. The chain links TRBV5-1 to TRBJ2-2; maybe TRBD2 (5 bases). Germline V gene data show CDR1 as SGHRS and CDR2 as YFSETQ. V was cut by 0 bases and J by 4 bases, with 13 bases left in between. The CDR3 contains 16 residues. CDR3 DNA: TGCGCCAGCAGCTTGGGGGCCGGGGTCATCACCGGGGAGCTGTTTTTT. It translates to CASSLGAGVITGELFF.

CDR3 nucleotide sequence: TGTGCCAGCAGTTCGGAGACAGGGGGAAACACCATATATTTT. Translation: CASSSETGGNTIYF. The gene calls are TRBV6-5 and TRBJ1-3; TRBD1 agrees at 7 bases. V shed 4 bases and J 4 bases; nucleotides not matched to a gene: 4. The germline V gene has CDR1 MNHEY and CDR2 SVGAGI. This CDR3 has 14 amino acids.

This clonotype occurred many times. The chain is built from TRBV24-1 and TRBJ2-6; possibly TRBD1 for D (5 bases). The germline gives CDR1 KGHDR, CDR2 SFDVKD. Trimming pared 4 bases from V and 4 bases from J, leaving 13 bases between. The CDR3 loop spans 16 amino acids. This CDR3 reads CATSDPQTAGANVLTF. The DNA of the CDR3 is TGTGCCACCAGTGACCCCCAGACAGCCGGGGCCAACGTCCTGACTTTC.